The entry below gives a single T cell receptor (beta chain) sequence along with its context. This specimen comes from a study of response to subunit inactivated influenza vaccine. This CDR3 is built from 11 residues. The germline V gene has CDR1 DFQATT and CDR2 SNEGSKA (reference sequence). MiXCR, run by TCRdb on the RT-PCR reads, gives a single entry per CDR3 protein. The sample includes about 540,000 distinct CDR3 sequences, roughly a quarter seen only once; the top ten take approximately 3%. Separately, the same data were catalogued under a study of T cells expressing NK-cell markers. As that study records: Beta-chain TCR cDNA was generated via 5'RACE template switching with UMIs. Sorted T-cell subsets CD3+CD56+NKG2C+, CD3+CD56+NKG2C- and CD3+CD56-NKG2C+ were TCR beta-sequenced. Sorting in several experiments was restricted by an anti-gamma-delta TCR antibody to alpha-beta TCR T cells. About 1.0-7.5% of CD8+ T cells in about 6 donors belonged to dominant NKG2C+ clonotypes.

Sequencing was performed on CD4+ T cells sorted from PBMCs, taken about 12 days after vaccination. The V gene is TRBV20-1, the J gene TRBJ2-7; a weak D match, TRBD2 (5 bases). The receptor's source is a middle-aged man who received an inactivated influenza vaccine. This chain's CDR3 is CTVGETYEQYF. The CDR3 DNA is TGCACCGTGGGAGAAACCTACGAGCAGTACTTC.